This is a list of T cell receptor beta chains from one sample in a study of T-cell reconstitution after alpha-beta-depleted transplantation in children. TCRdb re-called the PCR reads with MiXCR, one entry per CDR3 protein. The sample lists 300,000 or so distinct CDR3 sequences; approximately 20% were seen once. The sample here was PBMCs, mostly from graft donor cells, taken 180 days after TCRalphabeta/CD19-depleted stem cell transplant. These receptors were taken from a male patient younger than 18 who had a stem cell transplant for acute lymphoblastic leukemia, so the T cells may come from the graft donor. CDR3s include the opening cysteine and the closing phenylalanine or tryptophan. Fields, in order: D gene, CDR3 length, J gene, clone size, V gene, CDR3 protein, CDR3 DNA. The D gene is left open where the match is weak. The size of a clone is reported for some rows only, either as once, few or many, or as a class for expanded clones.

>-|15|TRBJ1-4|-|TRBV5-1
CASSLNRGSNEKLFF
TGCGCCAGCAGCTTGAATCGGGGTAGTAATGAAAAACTGTTTTTT
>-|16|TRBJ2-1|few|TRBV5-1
CASSHSAGSSYNEQFF
TGCGCCAGCAGCCATTCCGCGGGATCCAGCTACAATGAGCAGTTCTTC
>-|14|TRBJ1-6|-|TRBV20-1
CSGLGGSYNSPLHF
TGCAGTGGACTTGGGGGCTCCTATAATTCACCCCTCCACTTT
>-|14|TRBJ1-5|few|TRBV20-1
CSAAPGTIGQPQHF
TGCAGTGCGGCTCCGGGAACCATAGGTCAGCCCCAGCATTTT
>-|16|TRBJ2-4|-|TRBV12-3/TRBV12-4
CASSPQTLLAKNIQYF
TGTGCCAGCAGTCCCCAGACTCTCCTAGCCAAAAACATTCAGTACTTC
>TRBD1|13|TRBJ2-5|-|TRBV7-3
CASAIGGGETQYF
TGTGCCAGCGCGATAGGGGGCGGGGAGACCCAGTACTTC
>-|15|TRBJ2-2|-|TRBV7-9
CASSLLASNTGELFF
TGTGCCAGCAGCTTGCTAGCTTCGAACACCGGGGAGCTGTTTTTT
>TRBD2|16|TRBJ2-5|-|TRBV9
CASSAGLAGERETQYF
TGTGCCAGCAGCGCAGGACTAGCGGGGGAAAGAGAGACCCAGTACTTC
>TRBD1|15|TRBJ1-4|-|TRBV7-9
CASSLEGTGMEKLFF
TGTGCCAGCAGCTTAGAGGGGACAGGGATGGAAAAACTGTTTTTT
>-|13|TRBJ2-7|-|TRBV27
CASSFLTSYEQYF
TGTGCCAGCAGTTTTCTTACCTCCTACGAGCAGTACTTC
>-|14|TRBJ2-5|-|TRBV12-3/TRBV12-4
CASSAPGGLETQYF
TGTGCCAGCAGTGCACCGGGCGGCCTGGAGACCCAGTACTTC
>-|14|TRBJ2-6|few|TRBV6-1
CASSGFSGANVLTF
TGTGCCAGTTCAGGTTTCTCTGGGGCCAACGTCCTGACTTTC
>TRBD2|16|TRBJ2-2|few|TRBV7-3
CASSFLVAGNTGELFF
TGTGCCAGCAGCTTCCTAGTAGCGGGAAACACCGGGGAGCTGTTTTTT
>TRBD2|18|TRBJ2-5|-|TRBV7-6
CASSLDPSTSGVQETQYF
TGTGCCAGCAGCTTAGACCCTTCGACTAGCGGGGTACAAGAGACCCAGTACTTC
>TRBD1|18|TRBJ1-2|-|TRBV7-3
CASSLMPLQSGQGWGYTF
TGTGCCAGCAGCTTAATGCCCCTCCAATCTGGACAGGGATGGGGCTACACCTTC
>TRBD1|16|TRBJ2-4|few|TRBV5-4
CASRPGQPIAKNIQYF
TGTGCCAGCAGGCCGGGACAGCCGATAGCCAAAAACATTCAGTACTTC
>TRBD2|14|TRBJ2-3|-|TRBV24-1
CATAGRVRTDTQYF
TGTGCCACCGCAGGGAGGGTACGCACAGATACGCAGTATTTT
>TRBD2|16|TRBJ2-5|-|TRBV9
CASSVGTGLEMETQYF
TGTGCCAGCAGCGTAGGGACCGGACTAGAGATGGAGACCCAGTACTTC
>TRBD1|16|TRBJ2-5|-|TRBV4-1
CASSQPGTGIGETQYF
TGCGCCAGCAGCCAGCCCGGGACAGGGATTGGAGAGACCCAGTACTTC
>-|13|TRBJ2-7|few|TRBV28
CASSLRGIYEQYF
TGTGCCAGCAGTTTACGGGGGATCTACGAGCAGTACTTC
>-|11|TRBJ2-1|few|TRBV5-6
CASSLHLVKFF
TGTGCCAGCAGCTTGCATCTAGTGAAATTCTTC
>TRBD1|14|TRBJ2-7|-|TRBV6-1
CASSPGTGGDEQYF
TGTGCCAGCAGCCCCGGGACAGGGGGTGATGAGCAGTACTTC
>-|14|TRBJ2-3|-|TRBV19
CASSPGQGLPSQYF
TGTGCCAGTAGCCCTGGACAAGGGTTACCCTCGCAGTATTTT
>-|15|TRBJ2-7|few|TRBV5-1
CASSGDSGVRWEQYF
TGCGCCAGCAGCGGGGATTCGGGGGTCCGATGGGAGCAGTACTTC
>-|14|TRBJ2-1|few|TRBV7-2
CASSLAGRLQGQFF
TGTGCCAGCAGCTTAGCCGGGCGGCTCCAAGGGCAGTTCTTC
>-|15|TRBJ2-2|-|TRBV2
CASSEAQGGTGELFF
TGTGCCAGCAGTGAAGCTCAGGGGGGCACCGGGGAGCTGTTTTTT
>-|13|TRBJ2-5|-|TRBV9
CASSVGLPETQYF
TGTGCCAGCAGCGTAGGTCTCCCAGAGACCCAGTACTTC
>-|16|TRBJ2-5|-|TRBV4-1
CASSQLYWDTQETQYF
TGCGCCAGCAGCCAACTCTATTGGGACACCCAAGAGACCCAGTACTTC
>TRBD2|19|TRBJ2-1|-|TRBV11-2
CASSLVLALGRGPYNEQFF
TGTGCCAGCAGCTTAGTTTTAGCTTTAGGGAGGGGCCCTTACAATGAGCAGTTCTTC
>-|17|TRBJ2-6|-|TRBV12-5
CASGLALEGSGANVLTF
TGTGCTAGTGGTTTGGCCCTCGAGGGCTCTGGGGCCAACGTCCTGACTTTC
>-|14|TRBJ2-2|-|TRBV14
CASSQDGRAGELFF
TGTGCCAGCAGCCAAGACGGACGGGCCGGGGAGCTGTTTTTT
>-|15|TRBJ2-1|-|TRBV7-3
CASSLHPMSPNEQFF
TGTGCCAGCAGCCTCCACCCTATGTCCCCCAATGAGCAGTTCTTC
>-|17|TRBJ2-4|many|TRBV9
CASSPPPPPGGKNIQYF
TGTGCCAGCAGCCCACCTCCGCCTCCCGGCGGAAAAAACATTCAGTACTTC
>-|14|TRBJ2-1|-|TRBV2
CASSEGTLLEEQFF
TGTGCCAGCAGTGAAGGGACGTTACTTGAGGAGCAGTTCTTC
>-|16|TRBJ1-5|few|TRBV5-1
CASSLGTMGGNQPQHF
TGCGCCAGCAGCTTGGGAACAATGGGGGGCAATCAGCCCCAGCATTTT
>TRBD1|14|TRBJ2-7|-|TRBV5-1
CASSLEDRFYEQYF
TGCGCCAGCAGCTTAGAGGACAGGTTCTACGAGCAGTACTTC
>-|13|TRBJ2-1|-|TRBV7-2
CASSWTDYNEQFF
TGTGCCAGCAGCTGGACTGATTACAATGAGCAGTTCTTC
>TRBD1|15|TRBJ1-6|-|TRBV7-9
CASSLRQGWNSPLHF
TGTGCCAGCAGCTTAAGACAGGGGTGGAATTCACCCCTCCACTTT
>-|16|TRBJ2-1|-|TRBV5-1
CASSLVAGATPNEQFF
TGCGCCAGCAGCTTGGTGGCGGGGGCAACCCCCAATGAGCAGTTCTTC
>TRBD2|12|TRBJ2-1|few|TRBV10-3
CAISELARYQFF
TGTGCCATCAGTGAACTAGCGAGATATCAGTTCTTC
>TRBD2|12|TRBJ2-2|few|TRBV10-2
CASGLAPGELFF
TGCGCCAGCGGACTAGCCCCCGGGGAGCTGTTTTTT